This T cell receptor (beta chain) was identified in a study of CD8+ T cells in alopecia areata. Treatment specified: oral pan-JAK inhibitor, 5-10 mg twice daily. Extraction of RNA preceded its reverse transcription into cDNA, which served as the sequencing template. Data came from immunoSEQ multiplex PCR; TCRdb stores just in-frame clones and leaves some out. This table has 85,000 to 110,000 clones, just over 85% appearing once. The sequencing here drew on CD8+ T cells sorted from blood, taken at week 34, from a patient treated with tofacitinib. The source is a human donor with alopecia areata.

The CDR3 bases are TGCAGCGCCTTGGGACAGGGGGCTTACGAGCAGTACTTC. This sequence encodes CSALGQGAYEQYF. The V gene is TRBV29-1, the J gene TRBJ2-7; 12 nucleotides line up with TRBD1. The V gene end was trimmed by 7 bases and the J gene end by 4 bases; junction bases not matched to a gene: 5. The CDR3 is made up of 13 amino acids. CDR1 and CDR2 from the germline V gene are SQVTM and ANQGSEA.